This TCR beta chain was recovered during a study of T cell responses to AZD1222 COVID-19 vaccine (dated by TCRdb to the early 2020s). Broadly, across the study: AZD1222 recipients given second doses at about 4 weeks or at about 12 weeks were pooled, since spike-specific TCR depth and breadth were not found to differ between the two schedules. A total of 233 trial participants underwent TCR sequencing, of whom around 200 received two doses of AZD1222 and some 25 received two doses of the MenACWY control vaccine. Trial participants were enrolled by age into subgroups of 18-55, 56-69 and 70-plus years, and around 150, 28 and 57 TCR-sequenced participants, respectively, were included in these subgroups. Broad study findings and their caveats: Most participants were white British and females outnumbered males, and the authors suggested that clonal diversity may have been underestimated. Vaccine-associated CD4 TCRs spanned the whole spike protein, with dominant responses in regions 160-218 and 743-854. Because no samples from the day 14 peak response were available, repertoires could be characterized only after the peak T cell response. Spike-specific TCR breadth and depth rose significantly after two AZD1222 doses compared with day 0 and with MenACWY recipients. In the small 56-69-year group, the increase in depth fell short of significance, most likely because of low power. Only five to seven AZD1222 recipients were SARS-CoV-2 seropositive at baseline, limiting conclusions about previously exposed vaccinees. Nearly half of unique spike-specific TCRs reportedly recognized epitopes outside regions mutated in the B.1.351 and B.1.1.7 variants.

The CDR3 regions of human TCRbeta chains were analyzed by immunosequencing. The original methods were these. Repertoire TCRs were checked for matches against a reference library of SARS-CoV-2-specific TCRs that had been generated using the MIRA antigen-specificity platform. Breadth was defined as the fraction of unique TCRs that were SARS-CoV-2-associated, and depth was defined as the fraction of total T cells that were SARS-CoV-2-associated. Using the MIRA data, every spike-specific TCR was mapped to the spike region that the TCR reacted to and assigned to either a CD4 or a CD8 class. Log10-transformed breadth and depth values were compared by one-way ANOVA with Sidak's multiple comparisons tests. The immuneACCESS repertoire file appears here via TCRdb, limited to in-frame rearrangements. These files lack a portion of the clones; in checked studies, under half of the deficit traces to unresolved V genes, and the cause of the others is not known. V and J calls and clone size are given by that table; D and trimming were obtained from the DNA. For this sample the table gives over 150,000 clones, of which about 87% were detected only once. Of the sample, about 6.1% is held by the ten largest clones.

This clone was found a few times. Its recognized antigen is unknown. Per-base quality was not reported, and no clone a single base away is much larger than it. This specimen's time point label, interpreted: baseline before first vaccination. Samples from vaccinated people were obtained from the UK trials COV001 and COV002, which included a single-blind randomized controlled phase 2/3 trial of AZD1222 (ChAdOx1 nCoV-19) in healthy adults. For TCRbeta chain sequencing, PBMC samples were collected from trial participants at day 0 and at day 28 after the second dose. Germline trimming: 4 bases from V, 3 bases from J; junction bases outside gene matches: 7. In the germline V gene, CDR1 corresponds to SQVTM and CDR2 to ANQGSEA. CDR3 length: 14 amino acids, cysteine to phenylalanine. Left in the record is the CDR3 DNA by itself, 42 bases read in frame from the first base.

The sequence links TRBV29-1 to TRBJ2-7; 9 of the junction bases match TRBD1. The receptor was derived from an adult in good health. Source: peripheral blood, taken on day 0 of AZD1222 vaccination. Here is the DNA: TGCAGCGTTGTAAACAGGGGGCCTAGCTACGAGCAGTACTTC. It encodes CSVVNRGPSYEQYF.